Presented here are 32 T cell receptor beta chains from one specimen sequenced in a study of human T cells and chemical hapten exposure. TCRdb re-analysed the RACE reads in MiXCR, keeping a single row per CDR3 protein. Of 300,000 to 400,000 distinct CDR3 sequences in the sample, less than 6.5% were seen once. Time point indicated: pre-sensitization, week 0. As to treatment: therapeutic diphenylcyclopropenone sensitization with weekly scalp DPC. The sample consisted of whole blood, taken in connection with sensitization to the hapten diphenylcyclopropenone (DPC). These receptors were obtained from a woman in her forties or fifties with alopecia areata. Some clones in this sample may be carry-over from other donors' samples.

In its sample, this clonotype was seen many times. This chain joins TRBV28 and TRBJ1-5, with D possibly TRBD1 on 5 matching bases. Per the germline V gene, CDR1 is MDHEN and CDR2 is SYDVKM. Trimming pared 4 bases from V and 1 base from J, leaving 11 bases between. This CDR3 has 15 amino acids. The CDR3, as DNA: TGTGCCAGCAGTTCAGGCGGGGGGAGCAATCAGCCCCAGCATTTT. This codes for CASSSGGGSNQPQHF.

In this sample, this clonotype turned up a few times. The chain employs TRBV6-1 and TRBJ2-3, with D perhaps assigned TRBD1 or TRBD2 (5 bases each). Germline V lookup: CDR1 MNHNS, CDR2 SASEGT. This CDR3 contains 15 residues. V lost 4 bases, J lost 2 bases, and 13 bases lay in between. CDR3 sequence (DNA): TGTGCCAGCAGTGGAGCCGGGACGATCACAGATACGCAGTATTTT. Translation: CASSGAGTITDTQYF.

The V call is TRBV3-1, the J call TRBJ2-4, with 10 bases aligning to TRBD2. Germline V CDR1 and CDR2: LGHDT, YNNKEL (reference sequence). J was trimmed by 1 base and V by 0 bases; bases with no gene match: 12. This CDR3 comprises 20 residues. The CDR3 DNA reads as TGTGCCAGCAGCCAAGATGGGGTAGCGGGAGGAAGCGGGGCCAAAAACATTCAGTACTTC. Its translation: CASSQDGVAGGSGAKNIQYF.

Many counts were recorded for this clonotype. The J gene is TRBJ2-1, the V gene TRBV7-9; D remains ambiguous. Trimming cost V 6 bases and J 8 bases, with 8 bases left between them. This CDR3 region has 11 residues. Germline values: CDR1 SEHNR, CDR2 FQNEAQ (reference sequence). The CDR3 loop reads CASRVVDEQFF. The CDR3 nucleotides are TGTGCCAGCAGGGTGGTGGATGAGCAGTTCTTC.

In this sample, this clonotype turned up many times. V and J are TRBV6-6 and TRBJ1-1; D is unresolved. CDR1 MNHNY and CDR2 SVGAGI come from the germline V gene (reference sequence). Trimming removed 3 bases at V and 4 bases at J, with 12 bases between. This CDR3 has 14 amino acids. CDR3 sequence (DNA): TGTGCCAGCAGTTATGCGAGGGAGGCCACTGAAGCTTTCTTT. Its protein is CASSYAREATEAFF.

In its sample, this clonotype was seen many times. This chain links TRBV7-2 with TRBJ1-5; 7 bases match TRBD1. V lost 2 bases and J lost 5; bases outside the gene matches: 9. Germline values: CDR1 SGHTA, CDR2 FQGNSA. CDR3 length: 16 amino acids. The CDR3 DNA sequence: TGTGCCAGCAGCTTAAGACAGGGCGTCGTCGATCAGCCCCAGCATTTT. Protein: CASSLRQGVVDQPQHF.

This clonotype occurred a few times. The J gene is TRBJ1-2, the V gene TRBV3-1; D is unclear. Germline V gives CDR1 LGHDT, CDR2 YNNKEL (reference sequence). This CDR3 contains 14 residues. Trimming removed 1 base at V and 4 bases at J, with 10 bases between. CDR3 loop: CASSQVGESYGYTF. Written as DNA, the CDR3 is TGTGCCAGCAGCCAAGTTGGGGAGTCCTATGGCTACACCTTC.

This clonotype was seen at least ten times. As DNA, the CDR3 is TGTGCCAGCAGCTTAGCGGGATTTGGAGATACGCAGTATTTT. Its translation: CASSLAGFGDTQYF. The chain employs TRBV11-3 and TRBJ2-3, with D maybe TRBD2 (5 bases). The CDR3 is 14 amino acids. Germline V CDR1 and CDR2: SGHNT, YENEEA. V gave up 1 base and J gave up 5 bases, with 10 bases separating them.

This clonotype was counted only a few times. The chain recombines TRBV5-1 with TRBJ2-7; possibly TRBD1 or TRBD2 for D (5 bases each). The CDR3 consists of 15 residues. V was shortened by 3 bases and J by 2 bases, with 15 bases between the two germline ends. Germline V gene sequence: CDR1 SGHRS, CDR2 YFSETQ. The CDR3 loop is CASSSPGTGTYEQYF. The DNA of the CDR3 is TGCGCCAGCAGCTCGCCCGGGACGGGGACCTACGAGCAGTACTTC.

The chain joins TRBV29-1 to TRBJ1-1; 10 bases match TRBD1. The CDR3 is made up of 14 amino acids. Germline CDR1 SQVTM, CDR2 ANQGSEA. V shed 5 bases and J 6 bases; nucleotides not matched to a gene: 9. CDR3 coding DNA: TGCAGCGTTCATGGGACAGGGGCTGGAGCTGAAGCTTTCTTT. Encoded protein: CSVHGTGAGAEAFF. The whole variable domain, filled in from reference TRBV29-1 and TRBJ1-1, reads SAVISQKPSRDICQRGTSLTIQCQVDSQVTMMFWYRQQPGQSLTLIATANQGSEATYESGFVIDKFPISRPNLTFSTLTVSNMSPEDSSIYLCSVHGTGAGAEAFFGQGTRLTVV.

This chain joins TRBV6-5 and TRBJ2-7, with TRBD2 matching over 14 bases. The CDR3 is 14 amino acids. Per the germline V gene, CDR1 is MNHEY and CDR2 is SVGAGI. V shed 6 bases, J shed 9 bases, and the junction held 7 bases outside the gene matches. CDR3 protein: CASSPGLAGVVQYF. The CDR3 nucleotides read TGTGCCAGCAGCCCGGGACTAGCGGGAGTCGTGCAGTACTTC.

The rearrangement links TRBV6-1 to TRBJ1-6; D is unresolved. Germline V gene data show CDR1 as MNHNS and CDR2 as SASEGT. The CDR3 extends over 17 amino acids. V was trimmed by 7 bases and J by 0 bases, leaving 16 bases between them. The CDR3 bases are TGTGCCAGCACCCTATCGCTGAAGAGCTCCTATAATTCACCCCTCCACTTT. Translated: CASTLSLKSSYNSPLHF.

This chain joins TRBV25-1 and TRBJ1-5, with a tentative D call TRBD1 (5 bases). V gave up 3 bases and J gave up 3 bases, with 12 bases separating them. This CDR3 is 15 amino acids long. Germline CDR1 reads MGHDK; CDR2 reads SYGVNS. The CDR3 region is CASSDSGGPNQPQHF. As DNA, the CDR3 is TGTGCCAGCAGTGATAGCGGGGGTCCCAATCAGCCCCAGCATTTT. Drawing the rest from reference TRBV25-1 and TRBJ1-5, the complete variable domain is EADIYQTPRYLVIGTGKKITLECSQTMGHDKMYWYQQDPGMELHLIHYSYGVNSTEKGDLSSESTVSRIRTEHFPLTLESARPSHTSQYLCASSDSGGPNQPQHFGDGTRLSIL.

This clonotype appeared many times. This CDR3 is CASSLRDQETQYF. Here the CDR3 DNA reads TGCGCCAGCAGCTTAAGGGACCAAGAGACCCAGTACTTC. The chain has TRBV5-1 and TRBJ2-5; D is unresolved. The V end lost 2 bases, the J end lost 0 bases, and 5 bases lay between the germline ends. The germline CDR1 and CDR2 sequences are SGHRS and YFSETQ. The CDR3 has 13 amino acids. The full variable domain, in which reference TRBV5-1 and TRBJ2-5 provide the parts outside the CDR3, is KAGVTQTPRYLIKTRGQQVTLSCSPISGHRSVSWYQQTPGQGLQFLFEYFSETQRNKGNFPGRFSGRQFSNSRSEMNVSTLELGDSALYLCASSLRDQETQYFGPGTRLLVL.

The chain uses TRBV12-3 or TRBV12-4 and TRBJ2-2; 8 bases map to TRBD1. Germline trimming cut 1 base from V and 4 bases from J; bases unmatched to any gene: 5. The CDR3 spans 16 residues. CDR3 DNA: TGTGCCAGCAGTTTAGGACAGGGGCCGGGCACCGGGGAGCTGTTTTTT. Its protein is CASSLGQGPGTGELFF.

Only a few counts were recorded for this clonotype. The chain links TRBV7-2 to TRBJ1-1, with TRBD1 matching over 10 bases. This CDR3 spans 18 amino acids. The ends lost 5 bases at V and 8 bases at J; junction bases unmatched: 20. Germline CDR1 reads SGHTA; CDR2 reads FQGNSA. The CDR3 sequence is CASSPPGTGESRRAEAFF. The CDR3 DNA follows: TGTGCCAGCAGCCCGCCCGGGACAGGGGAGTCAAGGCGCGCAGAAGCTTTCTTT.

This clonotype was seen a few times. The chain employs TRBV2 and TRBJ1-2; D perhaps matches TRBD1 (5 bases). With 6 bases removed from V and 4 bases from J, the gap between germline ends came to 18 bases. The CDR3 loop spans 15 amino acids. CDR1 is SNHLY and CDR2 is FYNNEI in the germline V gene. CDR3 sequence: CASSPPSAGIYGYTF. The CDR3 bases are TGTGCCAGCAGCCCTCCGTCGGCAGGGATCTATGGCTACACCTTC.

This clonotype was observed a handful of times. The chain's CDR3 is CASSHRGGNPEAFF. The CDR3 DNA is TGTGCCAGCAGCCACCGAGGTGGCAACCCTGAAGCTTTCTTT. The chain uses TRBV12-3 or TRBV12-4 and TRBJ1-1; D is unresolved. This CDR3 contains 14 residues. V dropped 6 bases and J dropped 6 bases, with 17 bases sitting between them.

The V gene is TRBV5-1, the J gene TRBJ2-7; perhaps TRBD1 as D (5 bases). The CDR3 runs 16 residues. Germline CDR1 and CDR2: SGHRS and YFSETQ. V lost 0 bases, J lost 6 bases, and 19 bases lay in between. The CDR3 coding sequence is TGCGCCAGCAGCTTGGAAACAGGTAGACCTCCCTCCGAGCAGTACTTC. Its protein product is CASSLETGRPPSEQYF.

This clonotype came up a few times. V usage is TRBV7-9 and J usage is TRBJ2-6; 7 nucleotides align to TRBD1. After removal of 4 bases from V and 0 bases from J, the junction contained 9 bases not matched to a gene. CDR3 length equals 18 residues. Germline CDR1 reads SEHNR; CDR2 reads FQNEAQ (reference sequence). CDR3 coding DNA: TGTGCCAGCAGCTCTTGGACAGGCAAGAGCTCTGGGGCCAACGTCCTGACTTTC. Amino acids: CASSSWTGKSSGANVLTF.

This clonotype appeared many times. CDR3 nucleotide sequence: TGTGCCAGCAGCCTAGTTCCCCTGAACACTGAAGCTTTCTTT. This encodes CASSLVPLNTEAFF. The chain joins TRBV11-2 to TRBJ1-1; D gene ambiguous. V gave up 5 bases and J gave up 0 bases, with 10 bases separating them. The CDR3 extends over 14 amino acids. Per the germline V gene, CDR1 is SGHAT and CDR2 is FQNNGV.

Regarding this clonotype: At one of its ends the junction is not consistent with the germline gene, which may arise from a read error. For the CDR3, the DNA is TGTGCCAGCAGTCGAACTGGAGGACAGGGACGAAACACCGTATATTTT. It codes for CASSRTGGQGRNTVYF. This rearrangement joins TRBV12-3 or TRBV12-4 to TRBJ1-3, with 8 bases aligning to TRBD1. This CDR3 is built from 16 residues.

In this sample, this clonotype turned up many times. This rearrangement joins TRBV7-6 to TRBJ2-7; TRBD1 aligns across 8 bases. The ends lost 0 bases at V and 3 bases at J; junction bases unmatched: 4. This CDR3 has 15 amino acids. Germline-derived CDR1 and CDR2 are SGHVS and FNYEAQ. In nucleotides, the CDR3 is TGTGCCAGCAGCTTAGCGGGACAGGACGTCTACGAGCAGTACTTC. This gives the protein CASSLAGQDVYEQYF.

The table lists this clonotype with a few counts. V is TRBV7-2 and J is TRBJ1-2; maybe TRBD1 (5 bases). V was clipped by 8 bases and J by 4 bases, with 17 bases between them. The CDR3 runs 14 residues. The germline CDR1 and CDR2 sequences are SGHTA and FQGNSA. DNA of the CDR3: TGTGCCAGCGCTAGGGGCGCAGCAGGCTATGGCTACACCTTC. The encoded protein is CASARGAAGYGYTF.

This clonotype was counted at least ten times. V and J are TRBV5-5 and TRBJ2-5; 7 nucleotides line up with TRBD2. J was trimmed by 5 bases and V by 0 bases; bases with no gene match: 7. The germline CDR1 and CDR2 sequences are SGHKS and YYEKEE (reference sequence). This CDR3 contains 15 residues. CDR3 in DNA: TGTGCCAGCAGCTTGGACGGGAGGAGGATGGAGACCCAGTACTTC. Translating it yields CASSLDGRRMETQYF. Variable domain in full (rest from reference TRBV5-5 and TRBJ2-5): DAGVTQSPTHLIKTRGQQVTLRCSPISGHKSVSWYQQVLGQGPQFIFQYYEKEERGRGNFPDRFSARQFPNYSSELNVNALLLGDSALYLCASSLDGRRMETQYFGPGTRLLVL.

The table lists this clonotype with a few counts. The chain is built from TRBV29-1 and TRBJ1-1; D possibly corresponds to TRBD1 (6 bases). The CDR3 contains 14 residues. CDR1 SQVTM and CDR2 ANQGSEA come from the germline V gene. With 0 bases removed from V and 8 bases from J, the gap between germline ends came to 16 bases. CDR3 protein: CSVEDGTRGPEAFF. The DNA of the CDR3 is TGCAGCGTTGAAGATGGGACTCGGGGGCCCGAAGCTTTCTTT.

The chain couples TRBV20-1 to TRBJ1-2; 7 bases are a match to TRBD1. The germline V gene has CDR1 DFQATT and CDR2 SNEGSKA (reference sequence). V lost 0 bases, J lost 6 bases, and 7 bases stayed unmatched. The CDR3 contains 14 residues. The CDR3 loop reads CSARDRDRGNGYTF. DNA for the CDR3: TGCAGTGCTAGAGATCGGGACAGAGGAAATGGCTACACCTTC.

This clonotype has only a few counts. The CDR3 sequence: CASSLDREALFSGYTF. As DNA, the CDR3 is TGTGCCAGCAGCCTAGACAGGGAGGCTTTATTCTCTGGCTACACCTTC. The V and J genes are TRBV9 and TRBJ1-2, with 7 bases matching TRBD1. J gave up 7 bases and V 4 bases, and 16 bases lay outside the gene matches. This CDR3 spans 16 amino acids. From germline, CDR1 is SGDLS and CDR2 YYNGEE.

This clonotype was recorded at least ten times. V gene TRBV20-1 combines with J gene TRBJ1-5; D remains ambiguous. The V gene lost 3 bases and the J gene lost 3 bases, with 9 bases spanning the gap. The CDR3 runs to 13 residues. Germline V gene data show CDR1 as DFQATT and CDR2 as SNEGSKA (reference sequence). The CDR3 bases are TGCAGTGCTAGTTCGTTGGTCAATCAGCCCCAGCATTTT. Translation gives CSASSLVNQPQHF.

This clonotype was seen repeatedly, ten times or more. This chain uses TRBV7-2 with TRBJ2-5; D call uncertain. Between the trimmed V and J ends, which lost 5 bases and 4 bases, there was a span of 14 bases. There are 14 residues in the CDR3. CDR1 and CDR2 (germline): SGHTA, FQGNSA. DNA for the CDR3: TGTGCCAGCAGCACGTGGGGTGAAGGAGAGACCCAGTACTTC. Protein: CASSTWGEGETQYF.

The V gene is TRBV25-1, the J gene TRBJ2-2, with 10 bases fitting TRBD2. The germline V gene encodes CDR1 MGHDK and CDR2 SYGVNS. The length of the CDR3 is 15 residues. Trimming at V came to 4 bases and at J to 9 bases, leaving 8 bases not matched to a gene. CDR3 residues: CASSGQRGGPRELFF. Here the CDR3 DNA reads TGTGCCAGCAGTGGTCAGCGGGGGGGGCCCCGGGAGCTGTTTTTT.

The V gene is TRBV27, the J gene TRBJ2-5; 9 bases match TRBD2. Looked up from germline, CDR1 is MNHEY and CDR2 is SMNVEV (reference sequence). Germline trimming cut 11 bases from V and 5 bases from J; bases unmatched to any gene: 18. The CDR3 is made up of 16 amino acids. Here the CDR3 reads CASRPETSGIRETQYF. The CDR3 bases are TGTGCCTCCCGCCCCGAGACTAGCGGAATCAGGGAGACCCAGTACTTC.